This T cell receptor (beta chain) was identified in a study of T cell repertoires in aging, cancer and after chemotherapy. Study information: Over several months to years, re-sampled healthy donor repertoires clearly shared clones.

V was shortened by 2 bases and J by 3 bases, with 14 bases between the two germline ends. The germline gives CDR1 MNHEY, CDR2 SVGAGI. CDR3 length: 16 amino acids. This clonotype was seen more than once but under ten times. Antigen: not known. The study, taken as a whole, reports: Across the chemotherapy interval, each cancer cohort showed higher median generation probability, suggesting thymic rebound. Age-matched healthy donors had significantly more diverse, less clonal blood TCR repertoires than untreated cancer patients. In healthy donors, age-related TCR diversity loss mainly reflected lost richness.

Amplification of TCR beta used genomic DNA extracted from peripheral blood. TRB rearrangements spanning V, D and J were amplified using mixed TRB-A/B primers. TCRdb re-derived calls from the multiplex PCR reads in MiXCR, one entry per CDR3 protein. In the table there are fewer than 15,000 distinct CDR3 sequences, approximately 25% of which are singletons. Material: blood. The TCR was taken from a human donor in good health. The rearrangement links TRBV6-5 to TRBJ1-3; D may be TRBD1 (6 bases). The chain's CDR3 is CASSYKRTVDGNTIYF. The CDR3 DNA sequence: TGTGCCAGCAGTTACAAAAGGACAGTTGATGGAAACACCATATATTTT.